This T cell receptor (beta chain) was profiled in a study of blood T cell repertoires in COVID-19. Profiled with immunoSEQ multiplex PCR; TCRdb holds only in-frame clones, not every one. Counted here are about 270,000 clones, about 91% occurring once; the ten biggest clones make up over 1%. Between the trimmed V and J ends, which lost 3 bases and 0 bases, there was a span of 9 bases. Germline V gene sequence: CDR1 LGHDT, CDR2 YNNKEL (reference sequence). The CDR3 spans 15 residues. The cohort comprised adults aged 18 to 89 years residing in about 25 US areas. The sequence derives from a woman between 35 and 50 years old with acute COVID-19. The sample was PBMCs or T cells enriched from blood (not recorded which). The chain recombines TRBV3-1 (or the pseudogene TRBV3-2) with TRBJ2-1; D is unresolved. CDR3 sequence: CASSHGGSSYNEQFF. The CDR3 DNA reads as TGTGCCAGCAGCCACGGCGGAAGCTCCTACAATGAGCAGTTCTTC.